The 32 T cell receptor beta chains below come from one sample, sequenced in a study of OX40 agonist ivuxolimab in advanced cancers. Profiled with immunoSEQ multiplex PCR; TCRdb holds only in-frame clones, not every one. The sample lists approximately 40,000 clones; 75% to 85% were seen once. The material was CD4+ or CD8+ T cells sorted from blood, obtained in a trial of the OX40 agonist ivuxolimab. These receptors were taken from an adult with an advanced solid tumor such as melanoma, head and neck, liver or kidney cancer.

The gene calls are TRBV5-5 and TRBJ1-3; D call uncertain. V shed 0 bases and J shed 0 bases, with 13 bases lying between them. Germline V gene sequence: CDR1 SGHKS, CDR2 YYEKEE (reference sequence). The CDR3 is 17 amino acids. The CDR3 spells CASSLERVPISGNTIYF. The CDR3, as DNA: TGTGCCAGCAGCTTGGAACGGGTCCCCATCTCTGGAAACACCATATATTTT.

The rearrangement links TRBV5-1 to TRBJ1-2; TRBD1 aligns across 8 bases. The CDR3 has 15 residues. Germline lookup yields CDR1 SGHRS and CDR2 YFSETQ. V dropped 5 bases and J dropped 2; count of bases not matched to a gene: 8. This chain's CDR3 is CASRDPTGENYGYTF. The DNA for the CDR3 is TGCGCCAGCAGGGACCCGACAGGGGAGAACTATGGCTACACCTTC.

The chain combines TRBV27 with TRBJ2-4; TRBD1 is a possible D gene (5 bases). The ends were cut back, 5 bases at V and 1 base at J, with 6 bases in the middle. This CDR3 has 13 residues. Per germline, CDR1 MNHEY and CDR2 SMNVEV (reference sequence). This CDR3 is CASSPGAKNIQYF. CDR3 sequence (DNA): TGTGCCAGCAGTCCAGGGGCCAAAAACATTCAGTACTTC.

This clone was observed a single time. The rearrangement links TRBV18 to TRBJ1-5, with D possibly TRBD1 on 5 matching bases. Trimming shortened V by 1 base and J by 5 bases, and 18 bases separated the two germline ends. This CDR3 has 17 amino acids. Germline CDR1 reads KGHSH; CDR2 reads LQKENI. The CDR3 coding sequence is TGTGCCAGCTCACCACTCGATGGGAGGGGTGCGGATCAGCCCCAGCATTTT. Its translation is CASSPLDGRGADQPQHF.

The CDR3 DNA sequence: TGTGCCAGCAGCCCCCTAGCGGGAGGCTTTAGGGATGAGCAGTTCTTC. The encoded protein is CASSPLAGGFRDEQFF. The chain couples TRBV7-3 to TRBJ2-1, with TRBD2 matching 11 bases. V shed 5 bases, J shed 8 bases, and the junction held 11 bases outside the gene matches. Germline values: CDR1 SGHTA, CDR2 FQGTGA. This CDR3 spans 16 amino acids.

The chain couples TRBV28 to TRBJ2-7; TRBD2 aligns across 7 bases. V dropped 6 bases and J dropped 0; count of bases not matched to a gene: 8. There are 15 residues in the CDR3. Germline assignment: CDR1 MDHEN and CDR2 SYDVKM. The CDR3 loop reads CASRYQAGSSYEQYF. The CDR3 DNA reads TGTGCCAGCAGATACCAAGCGGGGAGCTCCTACGAGCAGTACTTC. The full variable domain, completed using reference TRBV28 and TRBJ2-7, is DVKVTQSSRYLVKRTGEKVFLECVQDMDHENMFWYRQDPGLGLRLIYFSYDVKMKEKGDIPEGYSVSREKKERFSLILESASTNQTSMYLCASRYQAGSSYEQYFGPGTRLTVT.

The DNA of the CDR3 is TGTGCTAGTGGTTTAGGTGGGGAGCAGTTCTTC. Its translation is CASGLGGEQFF. The J gene is TRBJ2-1, the V gene TRBV12-5; no definite D call. The CDR3 runs 11 residues. From germline, CDR1 is LGHNT and CDR2 FRNRAP. Trimming shortened V by 3 bases and J by 10 bases, and 7 bases separated the two germline ends.

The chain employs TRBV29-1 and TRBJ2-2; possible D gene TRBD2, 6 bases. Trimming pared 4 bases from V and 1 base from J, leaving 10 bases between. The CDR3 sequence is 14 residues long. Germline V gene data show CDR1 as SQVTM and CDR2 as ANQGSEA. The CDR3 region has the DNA TGCAGCGTTGGGGACTGGGAGAACACCGGGGAGCTGTTTTTT. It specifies CSVGDWENTGELFF.

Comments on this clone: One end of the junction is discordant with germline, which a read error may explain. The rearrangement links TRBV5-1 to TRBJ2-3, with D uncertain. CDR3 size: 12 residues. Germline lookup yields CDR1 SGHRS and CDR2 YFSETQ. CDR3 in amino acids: CASSLALDTQYF. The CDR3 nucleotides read TGTGCCAGCAGCTTGGCACTAGATACGCAGTATTTT.

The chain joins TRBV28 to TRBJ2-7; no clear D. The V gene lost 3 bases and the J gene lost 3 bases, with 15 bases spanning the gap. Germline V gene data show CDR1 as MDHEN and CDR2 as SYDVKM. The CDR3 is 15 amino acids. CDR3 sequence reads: CASSFPYDGDYEQYF. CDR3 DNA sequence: TGTGCCAGCAGTTTTCCATACGACGGCGACTACGAGCAGTACTTC.

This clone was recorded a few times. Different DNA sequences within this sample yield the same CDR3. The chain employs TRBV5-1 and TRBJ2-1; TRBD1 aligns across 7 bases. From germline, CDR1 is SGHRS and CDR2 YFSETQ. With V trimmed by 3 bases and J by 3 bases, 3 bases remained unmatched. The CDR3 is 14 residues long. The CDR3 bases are TGCGCCAGCAGCTCCGCAGGGGGCTACAATGAGCAGTTCTTC. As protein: CASSSAGGYNEQFF.

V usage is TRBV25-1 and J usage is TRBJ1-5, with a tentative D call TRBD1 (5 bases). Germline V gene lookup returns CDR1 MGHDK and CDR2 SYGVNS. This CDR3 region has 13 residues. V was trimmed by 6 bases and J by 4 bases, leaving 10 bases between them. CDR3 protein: CASRPEGNQPQHF. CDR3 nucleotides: TGTGCCAGCAGACCGGAGGGGAATCAGCCCCAGCATTTT.

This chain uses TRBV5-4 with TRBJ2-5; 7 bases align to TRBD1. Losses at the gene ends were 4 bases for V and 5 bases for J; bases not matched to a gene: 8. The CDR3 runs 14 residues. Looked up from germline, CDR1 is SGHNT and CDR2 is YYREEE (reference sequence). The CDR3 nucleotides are TGTGCCAGCAGCCCCCTTGACAGGGCCGAGACCCAGTACTTC. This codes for CASSPLDRAETQYF. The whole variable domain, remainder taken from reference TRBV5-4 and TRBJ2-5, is ETGVTQSPTHLIKTRGQQVTLRCSSQSGHNTVSWYQQALGQGPQFIFQYYREEENGRGNFPPRFSGLQFPNYSSELNVNALELDDSALYLCASSPLDRAETQYFGPGTRLLVL.

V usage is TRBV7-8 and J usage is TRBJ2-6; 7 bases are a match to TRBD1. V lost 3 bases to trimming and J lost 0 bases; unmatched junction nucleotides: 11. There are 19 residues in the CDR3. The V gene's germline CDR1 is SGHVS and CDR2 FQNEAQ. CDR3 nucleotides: TGTGCCAGCAGCTTCCCCACCCGGGACAGCTACTCTGGGGCCAACGTCCTGACTTTC. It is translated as CASSFPTRDSYSGANVLTF.

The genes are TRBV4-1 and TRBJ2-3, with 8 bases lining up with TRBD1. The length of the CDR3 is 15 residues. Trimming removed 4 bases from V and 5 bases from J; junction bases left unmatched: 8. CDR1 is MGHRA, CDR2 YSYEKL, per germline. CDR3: CASSLNPGGVDTQYF. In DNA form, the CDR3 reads TGCGCCAGCAGCCTAAATCCAGGGGGCGTAGATACGCAGTATTTT.

The CDR3 is CASSTGSEQYF. The DNA for the CDR3 is TGTGCCAGCAGTACAGGGAGCGAGCAGTACTTC. The V and J genes are TRBV27 and TRBJ2-7, with D perhaps TRBD1 (6 bases). V lost 5 bases and J 6 bases, leaving 8 bases between the germline ends. Germline CDR1 reads MNHEY; CDR2 reads SMNVEV (reference sequence). The CDR3 length is 11 residues.

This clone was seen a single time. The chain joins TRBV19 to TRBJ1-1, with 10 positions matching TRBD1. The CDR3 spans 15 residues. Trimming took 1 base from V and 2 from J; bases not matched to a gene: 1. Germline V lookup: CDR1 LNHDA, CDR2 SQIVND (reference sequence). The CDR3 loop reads CASSIGTGGNTEAFF. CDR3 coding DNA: TGTGCCAGTAGTATAGGGACAGGGGGAAACACTGAAGCTTTCTTT.

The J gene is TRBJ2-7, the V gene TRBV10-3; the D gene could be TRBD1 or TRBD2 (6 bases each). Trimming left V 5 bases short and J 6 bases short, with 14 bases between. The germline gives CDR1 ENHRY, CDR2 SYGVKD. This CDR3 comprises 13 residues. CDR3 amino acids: CAISNLQGGEQYF. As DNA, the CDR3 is TGTGCCATCAGTAATCTACAGGGAGGCGAGCAGTACTTC.

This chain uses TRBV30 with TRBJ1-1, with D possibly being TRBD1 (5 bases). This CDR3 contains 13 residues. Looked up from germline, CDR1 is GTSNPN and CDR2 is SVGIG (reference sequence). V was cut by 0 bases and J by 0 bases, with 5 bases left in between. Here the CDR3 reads CAWSVGVNTEAFF. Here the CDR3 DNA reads TGTGCCTGGAGTGTAGGGGTGAACACTGAAGCTTTCTTT.

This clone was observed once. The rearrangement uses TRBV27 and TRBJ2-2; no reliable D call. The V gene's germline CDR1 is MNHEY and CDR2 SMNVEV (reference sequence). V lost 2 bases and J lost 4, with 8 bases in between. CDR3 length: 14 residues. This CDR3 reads CASSLKQLTGELFF. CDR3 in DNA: TGTGCCAGCAGTTTAAAACAGCTCACCGGGGAGCTGTTTTTT.

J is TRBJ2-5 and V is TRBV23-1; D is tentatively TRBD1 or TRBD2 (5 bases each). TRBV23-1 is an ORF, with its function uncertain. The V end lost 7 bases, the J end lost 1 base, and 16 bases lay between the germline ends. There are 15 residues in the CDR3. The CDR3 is CASTFPDGTQETQYF. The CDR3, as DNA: TGCGCCAGCACCTTTCCAGACGGGACCCAAGAGACCCAGTACTTC.

The CDR3 DNA sequence: TGTGCCAGTAGTGGACAGTTGAACCGGGCGAACACTGAAGCTTTCTTT. Translation: CASSGQLNRANTEAFF. The chain is built from TRBV19 and TRBJ1-1; perhaps TRBD1 as D (6 bases). V lost 5 bases and J 1 base, leaving 17 bases between the germline ends. Germline CDR1 reads LNHDA; CDR2 reads SQIVND (reference sequence). This CDR3 is 16 amino acids long.

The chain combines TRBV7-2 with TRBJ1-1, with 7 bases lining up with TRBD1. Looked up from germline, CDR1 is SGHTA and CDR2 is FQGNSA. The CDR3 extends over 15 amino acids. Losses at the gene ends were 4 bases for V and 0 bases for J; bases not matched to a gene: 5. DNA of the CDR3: TGTGCCAGCAGCTCAACAGGGGTCGTGAACACTGAAGCTTTCTTT. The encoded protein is CASSSTGVVNTEAFF.

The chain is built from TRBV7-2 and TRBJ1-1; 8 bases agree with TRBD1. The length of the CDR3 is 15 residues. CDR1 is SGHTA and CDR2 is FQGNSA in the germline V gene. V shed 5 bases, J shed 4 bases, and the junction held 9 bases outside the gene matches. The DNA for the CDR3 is TGTGCCAGCAGCCCTCGACAGGGGTTGGTCACTGAAGCTTTCTTT. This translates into CASSPRQGLVTEAFF.

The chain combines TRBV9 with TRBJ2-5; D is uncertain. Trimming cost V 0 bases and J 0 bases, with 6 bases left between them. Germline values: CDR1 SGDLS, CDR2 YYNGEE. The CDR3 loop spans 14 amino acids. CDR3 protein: CASSVDRNQETQYF. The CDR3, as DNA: TGTGCCAGCAGCGTAGATAGAAACCAAGAGACCCAGTACTTC. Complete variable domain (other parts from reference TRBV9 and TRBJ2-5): DSGVTQTPKHLITATGQRVTLRCSPRSGDLSVYWYQQSLDQGLQFLIQYYNGEERAKGNILERFSAQQFPDLHSELNLSSLELGDSALYFCASSVDRNQETQYFGPGTRLLVL.

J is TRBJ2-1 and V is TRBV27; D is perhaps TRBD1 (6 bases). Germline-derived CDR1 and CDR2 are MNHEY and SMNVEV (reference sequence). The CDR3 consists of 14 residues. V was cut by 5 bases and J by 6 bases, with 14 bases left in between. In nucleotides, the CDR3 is TGTGCCAGCAGTCCAGGGGAGCCTGGCAATGAGCAGTTCTTC. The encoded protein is CASSPGEPGNEQFF.

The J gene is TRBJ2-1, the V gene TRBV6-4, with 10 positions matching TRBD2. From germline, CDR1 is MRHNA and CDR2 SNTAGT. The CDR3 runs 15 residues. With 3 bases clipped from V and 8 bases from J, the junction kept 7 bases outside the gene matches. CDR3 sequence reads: CASSEGLAGVDEQFF. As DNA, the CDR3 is TGTGCCAGCAGTGAAGGGCTAGCGGGAGTTGATGAGCAGTTCTTC.

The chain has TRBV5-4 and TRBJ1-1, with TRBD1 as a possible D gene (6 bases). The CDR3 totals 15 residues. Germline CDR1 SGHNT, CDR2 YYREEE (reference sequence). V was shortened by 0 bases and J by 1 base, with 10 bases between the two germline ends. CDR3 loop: CASSLGIGGNTEAFF. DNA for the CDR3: TGTGCCAGCAGCTTGGGGATAGGGGGGAACACTGAAGCTTTCTTT. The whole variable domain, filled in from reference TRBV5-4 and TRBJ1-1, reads ETGVTQSPTHLIKTRGQQVTLRCSSQSGHNTVSWYQQALGQGPQFIFQYYREEENGRGNFPPRFSGLQFPNYSSELNVNALELDDSALYLCASSLGIGGNTEAFFGQGTRLTVV.

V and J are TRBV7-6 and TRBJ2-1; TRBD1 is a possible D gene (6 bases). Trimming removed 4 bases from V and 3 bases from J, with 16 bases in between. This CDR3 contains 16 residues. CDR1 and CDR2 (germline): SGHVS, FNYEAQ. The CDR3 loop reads CASSSPGGHNYNEQFF. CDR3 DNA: TGTGCCAGCAGCTCACCTGGGGGACACAACTACAATGAGCAGTTCTTC.

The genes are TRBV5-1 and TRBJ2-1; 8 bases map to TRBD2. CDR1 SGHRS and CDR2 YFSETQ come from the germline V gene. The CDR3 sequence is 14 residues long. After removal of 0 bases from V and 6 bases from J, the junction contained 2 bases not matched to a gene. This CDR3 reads CASSLGSGSNEQFF. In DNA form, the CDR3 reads TGCGCCAGCAGCTTGGGAAGCGGGAGCAATGAGCAGTTCTTC.

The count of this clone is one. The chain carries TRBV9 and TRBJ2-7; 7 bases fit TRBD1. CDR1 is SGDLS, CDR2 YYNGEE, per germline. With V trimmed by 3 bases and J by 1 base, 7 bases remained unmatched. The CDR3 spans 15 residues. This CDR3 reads CASSDPPGGSYEQYF. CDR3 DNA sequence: TGTGCCAGCAGCGACCCCCCAGGGGGATCCTACGAGCAGTACTTC.

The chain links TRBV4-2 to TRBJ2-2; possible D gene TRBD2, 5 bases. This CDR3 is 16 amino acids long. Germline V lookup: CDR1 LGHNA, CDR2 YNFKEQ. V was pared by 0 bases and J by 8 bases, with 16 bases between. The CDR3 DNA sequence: TGTGCCAGCAGCCAAGATGCGGCTAGCTTCTGGGGGGAGCTGTTTTTT. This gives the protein CASSQDAASFWGELFF.